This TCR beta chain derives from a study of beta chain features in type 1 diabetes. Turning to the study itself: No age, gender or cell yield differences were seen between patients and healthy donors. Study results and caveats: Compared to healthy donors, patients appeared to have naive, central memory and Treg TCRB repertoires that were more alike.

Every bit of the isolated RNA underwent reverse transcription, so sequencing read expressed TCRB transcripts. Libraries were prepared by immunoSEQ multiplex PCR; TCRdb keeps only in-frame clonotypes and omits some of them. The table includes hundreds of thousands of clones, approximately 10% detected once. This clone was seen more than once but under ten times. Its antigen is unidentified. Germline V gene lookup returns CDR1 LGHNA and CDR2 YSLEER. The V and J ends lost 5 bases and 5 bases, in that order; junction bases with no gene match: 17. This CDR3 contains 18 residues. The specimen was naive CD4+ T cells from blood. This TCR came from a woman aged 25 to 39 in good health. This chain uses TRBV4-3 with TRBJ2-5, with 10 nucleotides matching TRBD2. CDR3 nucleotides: TGCGCCAGCAGCGCCCACTTCGCTCTAGCGGGAGATGGGGAGACCCAGTACTTC. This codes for CASSAHFALAGDGETQYF.